This paragraph reports one TCR beta chain. The antigen is not known. These data originate in a study of cytomegalovirus exposure and HLA in healthy donors. The overall study: HLA-typed donors were the source of around 85 million unique TCRs held in an early data release.

13 Jbeta primers and 60 Vbeta primers were used for the PCR. In the original analysis: Later, about 80 million unique TCR beta chains were counted in an analysis, and roughly 11 million of them were shared. Profiling relied on immunoSEQ multiplex PCR, and the TCRdb table lists in-frame clones only, not all of them. V and J calls and clone size are those listed in that table; D and trimming were worked out from the DNA. The table includes about 170,000 clones, 75% to 90% detected once. Findings of the study overall: In a later analysis, HLA-C alleles had the fewest associated TCRs, DRB1 alleles the most.

This receptor was taken from a male donor in good health and CMV-seronegative. Sequencing was performed on PBMCs.

The CDR3 loop is CASSQALAGGRETQYF. DNA for the CDR3: TGCGCCAGCAGCCAAGCCCTAGCGGGGGGGCGCGAGACCCAGTACTTC. The genes are TRBV4-1 and TRBJ2-5; 12 bases agree with TRBD2. The CDR3 spans 16 residues. Trimming took 1 base from V and 5 from J; bases not matched to a gene: 5. The germline CDR1 and CDR2 sequences are MGHRA and YSYEKL.